The entry below gives a single T cell receptor beta chain sequence along with its context. The source of the sample is a study of cytomegalovirus exposure and HLA in healthy donors. A multiplex PCR was run with 60 Vbeta primers and 13 Jbeta primers. Authors' processing steps: Later, an analysis found about 77 million unique TCR beta chains, and about 9.9 million of these were shared. The assay was immunoSEQ multiplex PCR, and TCRdb's table has in-frame clones only and misses some. That table is the source of V, J and clone size, and D and trimming were worked out from the DNA. The sample yields approximately 200,000 clones, approximately 80% seen once. In germline, CDR1 is SGHRS, CDR2 YFSETQ. V was shortened by 7 bases and J by 4 bases, with 17 bases between the two germline ends. The CDR3 is 14 amino acids.

Sequencing input: PBMCs. The V gene is TRBV5-1, the J gene TRBJ1-2; D not certain. The TCR was taken from a woman aged 25 to 45 in good health and CMV-seropositive. CDR3 sequence reads: CASSRGPSGYGYTF. CDR3 bases: TGCGCCAGCTCTCGAGGGCCTTCGGGCTATGGCTACACCTTC.